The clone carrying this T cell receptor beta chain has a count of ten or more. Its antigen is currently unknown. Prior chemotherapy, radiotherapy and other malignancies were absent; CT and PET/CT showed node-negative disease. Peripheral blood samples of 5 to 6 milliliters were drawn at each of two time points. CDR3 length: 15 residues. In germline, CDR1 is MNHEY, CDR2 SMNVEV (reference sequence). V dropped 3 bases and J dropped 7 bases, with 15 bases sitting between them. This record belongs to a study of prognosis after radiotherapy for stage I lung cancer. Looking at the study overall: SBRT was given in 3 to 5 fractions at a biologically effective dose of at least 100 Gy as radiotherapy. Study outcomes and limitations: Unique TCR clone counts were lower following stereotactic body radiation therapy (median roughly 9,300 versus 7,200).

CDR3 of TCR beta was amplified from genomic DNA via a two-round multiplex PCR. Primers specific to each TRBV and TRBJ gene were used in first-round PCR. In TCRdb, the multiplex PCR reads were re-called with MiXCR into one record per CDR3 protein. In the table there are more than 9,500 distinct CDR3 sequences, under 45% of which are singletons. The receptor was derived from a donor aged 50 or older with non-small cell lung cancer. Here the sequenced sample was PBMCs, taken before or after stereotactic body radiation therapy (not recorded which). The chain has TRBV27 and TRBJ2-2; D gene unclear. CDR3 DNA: TGTGCCAGCAGTTTCAGATATCTTGGGATCGGGGAGCTGTTTTTT. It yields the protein CASSFRYLGIGELFF.